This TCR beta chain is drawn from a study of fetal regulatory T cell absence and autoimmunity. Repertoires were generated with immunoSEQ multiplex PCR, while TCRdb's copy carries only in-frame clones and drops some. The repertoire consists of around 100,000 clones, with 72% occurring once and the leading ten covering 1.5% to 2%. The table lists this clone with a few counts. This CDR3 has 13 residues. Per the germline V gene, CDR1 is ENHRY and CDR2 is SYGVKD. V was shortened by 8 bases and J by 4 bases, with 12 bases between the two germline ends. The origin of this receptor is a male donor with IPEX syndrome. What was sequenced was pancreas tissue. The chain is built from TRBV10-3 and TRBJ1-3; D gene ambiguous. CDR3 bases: TGTGCCATCCAACCGAGCCTGGGAAACACCATATATTTT. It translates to CAIQPSLGNTIYF.